The clone carrying this TCR beta chain was counted only a few times. These data are taken from a study of early T cells in non-severe SARS-CoV-2 infection. CDR1 and CDR2 (germline): LGHDT, YNNKEL (reference sequence). The germline V and J ends were trimmed by 0 bases and 6 bases, with 11 bases remaining between them. This CDR3 comprises 15 residues. Using its own MiXCR run on the 5' RACE reads, TCRdb lists one record per CDR3 protein. The sample lists around 60,000 distinct CDR3 sequences, approximately 12% occurring once. Input material: whole blood. This sequence was found in an adult who was a healthcare worker with PCR-confirmed SARS-CoV-2 infection or an uninfected control (not recorded which). V is TRBV3-1 and J is TRBJ1-4; maybe TRBD1 (5 bases). The CDR3 is CASSQEPGRDEKLFF. The CDR3 DNA sequence: TGTGCCAGCAGCCAAGAGCCGGGGCGCGATGAAAAACTGTTTTTT. Drawing the rest from reference TRBV3-1 and TRBJ1-4, the complete variable domain is DTAVSQTPKYLVTQMGNDKSIKCEQNLGHDTMYWYKQDSKKFLKIMFSYNNKELIINETVPNRFSPKSPDKAHLNLHINSLELGDSAVYFCASSQEPGRDEKLFFGSGTQLSVL.